This T cell receptor beta chain derives from a study of T cells in localized non-small cell lung cancer. Findings and caveats of the study: Adjacent uninvolved lung tissue had the highest T cell clonality, exceeding tumor. As only one tumor region underwent sequencing, heterogeneity remains possible. Researchers found a median approximately 53 of the top 100 tumor clones in adjacent lung.

Measured with immunoSEQ multiplex PCR; TCRdb has only the in-frame clones, and not every one. Among nearly 25,000 clones listed, around 88% were seen once. Comments on this clone: Its antigen remains unidentified.

The receptor comes from a male donor older than 55 with stage II squamous cell lung carcinoma. The sequenced sample was peripheral blood, obtained before any cancer treatment.

CDR3 protein: CASSPGRPHGYTF. Here the CDR3 DNA reads TGTGCCAGCAGCCCTGGACGTCCTCATGGCTACACCTTC. The chain is built from TRBV5-8 and TRBJ1-2; D not resolved. The CDR3 is made up of 13 amino acids. Trimming stripped 4 bases from V and 6 bases from J, with 13 bases between. Per the germline V gene, CDR1 is SGHTS and CDR2 is YDEGEE.